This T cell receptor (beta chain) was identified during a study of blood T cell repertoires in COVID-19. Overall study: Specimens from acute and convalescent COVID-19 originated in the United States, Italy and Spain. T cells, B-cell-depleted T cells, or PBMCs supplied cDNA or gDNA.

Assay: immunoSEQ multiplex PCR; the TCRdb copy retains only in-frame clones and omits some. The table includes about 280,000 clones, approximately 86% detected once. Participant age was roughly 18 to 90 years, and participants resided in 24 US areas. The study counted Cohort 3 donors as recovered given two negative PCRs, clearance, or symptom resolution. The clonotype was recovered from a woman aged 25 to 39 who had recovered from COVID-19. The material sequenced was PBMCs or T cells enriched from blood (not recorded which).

CDR3 residues: CASSFQGQGADTQYF. CDR3 nucleotides: TGCGCCAGCAGCTTTCAGGGACAGGGGGCAGATACGCAGTATTTT. This chain links TRBV5-1 with TRBJ2-3; 11 nucleotides align to TRBD1. Looked up from germline, CDR1 is SGHRS and CDR2 is YFSETQ. This CDR3 has 15 residues. Trimming cost V 2 bases and J 4 bases; bases outside gene matches: 3.